This T cell receptor (beta chain) was obtained from a study of cytomegalovirus exposure and HLA in healthy donors. This clone was seen once. V lost 0 bases and J lost 4; bases outside the gene matches: 2. Germline V gene sequence: CDR1 MNHNY, CDR2 SVGAGI (reference sequence). CDR3 length: 16 amino acids. 60 Vbeta and 13 Jbeta primers were used in PCR. This table comes from immunoSEQ multiplex PCR, and its TCRdb copy is limited to in-frame clones, with some not included. This table holds approximately 70,000 clones, around 80% found once. This TCR came from a woman in her 30s in good health and CMV-seronegative. The source material was PBMCs. V and J are TRBV6-6 and TRBJ2-3; TRBD2 matches 12 bases. The CDR3 DNA sequence: TGTGCCAGCAGTTACTCGACTAGCGGGGGATCAGATACGCAGTATTTT. Its translation: CASSYSTSGGSDTQYF.